A single sample gave rise to the 9 T cell receptor beta chains below, sequenced in a study of blood T cell repertoires in COVID-19. TCRdb's table, derived via immunoSEQ multiplex PCR, lists solely in-frame clones and lacks some. The top ten clones hold over 9.5% of a sample with about 59,000 clones, around four fifths of them seen once. Sequenced material: peripheral blood. The receptors shown here come from a man of 80 years or more with acute or convalescent COVID-19.

V gene TRBV4-2 combines with J gene TRBJ2-1; the match to TRBD2 covers 8 bases. CDR1 is LGHNA, CDR2 YNFKEQ, per germline. CDR3 length: 17 residues. Trimming cost V 0 bases and J 3 bases; bases outside gene matches: 7. The CDR3: CASSQEKRGPIYNEQFF. Here the CDR3 DNA reads TGTGCCAGCAGCCAAGAAAAGCGGGGGCCCATCTACAATGAGCAGTTCTTC.

V usage is TRBV2 and J usage is TRBJ1-5; D is ambiguous. Per the germline V gene, CDR1 is SNHLY and CDR2 is FYNNEI. Trimming took off 1 base at V and 1 base at J, with 8 bases between the two ends. The CDR3 is made up of 15 amino acids. The CDR3 sequence is CASSEGGVSNQPQHF. In nucleotides, the CDR3 is TGTGCCAGCAGTGAAGGGGGAGTAAGCAATCAGCCCCAGCATTTT. Full variable domain (outside the CDR3, taken from reference TRBV2 and TRBJ1-5): EPEVTQTPSHQVTQMGQEVILRCVPISNHLYFYWYRQILGQKVEFLVSFYNNEISEKSEIFDDQFSVERPDGSNFTLKIRSTKLEDSAMYFCASSEGGVSNQPQHFGDGTRLSIL.

The J gene is TRBJ1-2, the V gene TRBV5-6; 7 nucleotides align to TRBD1. CDR3 length: 13 residues. The germline V gene has CDR1 SGHDT and CDR2 YYEEEE. After removal of 4 bases from V and 3 bases from J, the junction contained 3 bases not matched to a gene. The CDR3 region is CASSRDRDYGYTF. The CDR3 DNA reads as TGTGCCAGCAGCCGCGACAGGGACTATGGCTACACCTTC. The entire variable domain, with the rest obtained from reference TRBV5-6 and TRBJ1-2, is as follows: DAGVTQSPTHLIKTRGQQVTLRCSPKSGHDTVSWYQQALGQGPQFIFQYYEEEERQRGNFPDRFSGHQFPNYSSELNVNALLLGDSALYLCASSRDRDYGYTFGSGTRLTVV.

As regards this clone: The junction departs from the called germline gene at one end, perhaps through a read error. J is TRBJ1-5 and V is TRBV19; 7 positions agree with TRBD1. CDR1 and CDR2 (germline): LNHDA, SQIVND (reference sequence). The CDR3 is 14 amino acids. CDR3 coding DNA: TGTGCCAGTAGTATAGAGACAGGGAATCGGCCCCAGCATTTT. It encodes CASSIETGNRPQHF. Full variable domain (outside the CDR3, taken from reference TRBV19 and TRBJ1-5): DGGITQSPKYLFRKEGQNVTLSCEQNLNHDAMYWYRQDPGQGLRLIYYSQIVNDFQKGDIAEGYSVSREKKESFPLTVTSAQKNPTAFYLCASSIETGNRPQHFGDGTRLSIL.

The rearrangement joins TRBV10-1 to TRBJ1-1; D gene uncertain. CDR3 length: 15 residues. The ends were cut back, 4 bases at V and 0 bases at J, with 12 bases in the middle. The germline V gene has CDR1 WNHNN and CDR2 SYGVQD (reference sequence). The CDR3 is CASSALQRLNTEAFF. DNA for the CDR3: TGCGCCAGCAGTGCTTTACAGAGACTGAACACTGAAGCTTTCTTT.

The chain joins TRBV3-1 (or the pseudogene TRBV3-2) to TRBJ1-1; D not resolved. V shed 1 base and J shed 12 bases, with 18 bases lying between them. The CDR3 is 14 residues long. Germline CDR1 and CDR2: LGHDT and YNNKEL (reference sequence). CDR3: CASSQVQLAGSSFF. The DNA of the CDR3 is TGTGCCAGCAGCCAAGTACAGTTGGCAGGTTCCTCTTTCTTT.

This CDR3 is CASSKDNNYGYTF. The CDR3 region has the DNA TGTGCCAGTAGTAAGGACAATAACTATGGCTACACCTTC. This chain uses TRBV19 with TRBJ1-2; D might be TRBD1 (5 bases). The CDR3 consists of 13 residues. CDR1 is LNHDA and CDR2 is SQIVND in the germline V gene (reference sequence). Trimming stripped 4 bases from V and 1 base from J, with 7 bases between.

V usage is TRBV9 and J usage is TRBJ2-2; the match to TRBD2 covers 12 bases. Unmatched junction bases numbered 3, after V lost 4 bases and J lost 2 bases. CDR1 is SGDLS and CDR2 is YYNGEE in the germline V gene. This CDR3 has 16 amino acids. CDR3 bases: TGTGCCAGCAGCCCGACTAGCGGGGGTAACACCGGGGAGCTGTTTTTT. This sequence encodes CASSPTSGGNTGELFF.

The J gene is TRBJ2-6, the V gene TRBV2, with D perhaps TRBD1 (7 bases). CDR3 length equals 18 residues. The V and J ends lost 6 bases and 0 bases respectively, with 18 bases between them. In germline, CDR1 is SNHLY, CDR2 FYNNEI. The CDR3: CASRGGWDRISGANVLTF. The CDR3 bases are TGTGCCAGCAGGGGGGGATGGGACAGAATCTCTGGGGCCAACGTCCTGACTTTC. The full variable domain, in which reference TRBV2 and TRBJ2-6 provide the parts outside the CDR3, is EPEVTQTPSHQVTQMGQEVILRCVPISNHLYFYWYRQILGQKVEFLVSFYNNEISEKSEIFDDQFSVERPDGSNFTLKIRSTKLEDSAMYFCASRGGWDRISGANVLTFGAGSRLTVL.